This is a list of T cell receptor beta chains from one sample in a study of shared clonotypes between healthy human individuals. Assay used: immunoSEQ multiplex PCR; TCRdb lists only in-frame clones, some missing. The table includes about 1,800,000 clones, about 95% detected once. What was sequenced was naive CD8+ T cells sorted from blood. The receptor source for this set is a man between 18 and 29 years old in good health. CDR3s include the opening cysteine and the closing phenylalanine or tryptophan. Fields, in order: D gene, V gene, J gene, clone size, CDR3 protein, CDR3 DNA. A D gene is named only where the DNA matches it firmly. The size field is filled for only some rows; it gives once, few, many or a size class.

TRBD1	TRBV19	TRBJ2-7	-	CASSHLGQGYEQYF	TGTGCCAGTAGCCACCTGGGACAGGGCTACGAGCAGTACTTC
-	TRBV10-1	TRBJ1-4	-	CASSDGSRYEKLFF	TGCGCCAGCAGTGATGGGTCGCGCTATGAAAAACTGTTTTTT
-	TRBV4-1	TRBJ2-1	-	CASSQESRYNEQFF	TGCGCCAGCAGCCAAGAGAGTCGGTACAATGAGCAGTTCTTC
-	TRBV4-1	TRBJ2-7	-	CASSSSGGSYEQYF	TGCGCCAGCAGCTCCTCCGGAGGGTCCTACGAGCAGTACTTC
-	TRBV11-1	TRBJ1-2	-	CASSLSGDGGYTF	TGTGCCAGCAGCTTATCAGGGGACGGGGGCTACACCTTC
-	TRBV27	TRBJ1-2	-	CASSPLTGPYGYTF	TGTGCCAGCAGTCCCTTGACAGGACCCTATGGCTACACCTTC
-	TRBV5-1	TRBJ1-6	-	CASSLDGSSYNSPLHF	TGCGCCAGCAGCTTGGACGGAAGCTCCTATAATTCACCCCTCCACTTT
-	TRBV19	TRBJ2-2	-	CASSRWDGELFF	TGTGCCAGTAGCCGATGGGACGGGGAGCTGTTTTTT
TRBD2	TRBV6-1	TRBJ2-3	-	CASSLAGYTDTQYF	TGTGCCAGCTCACTAGCGGGGTACACAGATACGCAGTATTTT
TRBD2	TRBV29-1	TRBJ2-7	-	CSVEGTSGPYEQYF	TGCAGCGTCGAAGGGACTAGCGGGCCCTACGAGCAGTACTTC
TRBD2	TRBV11-3	TRBJ2-1	-	CASGGGERTSHRGEQFF	TGTGCCAGCGGAGGTGGTGAACGGACTAGCCATCGGGGTGAGCAGTTCTTC
-	TRBV30	TRBJ1-3	-	CAWEADGQALWGSGNTIYF	TGTGCCTGGGAGGCAGATGGGCAGGCTCTTTGGGGCTCTGGAAACACCATATATTTT
-	TRBV7-2	TRBJ2-7	-	CASSLGSVDFYEQYF	TGTGCCAGCAGCTTAGGTAGCGTTGACTTCTACGAGCAGTACTTC
TRBD1	TRBV16	TRBJ1-4	-	CASSPTTGQNEKLFF	TGTGCCAGCAGCCCCACGACAGGGCAGAATGAAAAACTGTTTTTT
TRBD2	TRBV13	TRBJ2-1	once	CASSSTLGLAGGPPENEQFF	TGTGCCAGCAGCTCTACCCTAGGACTAGCGGGGGGGCCCCCGGAGAATGAGCAGTTCTTC
TRBD1	TRBV10-2	TRBJ1-6	-	CASSGRGNSNSPLHF	TGCGCCAGCAGTGGCAGGGGGAACAGTAATTCACCCCTCCACTTT
-	TRBV30	TRBJ1-1	-	CAWNPGETEAFF	TGTGCCTGGAACCCCGGGGAGACTGAAGCTTTCTTT
-	TRBV11-2	TRBJ2-7	-	CASSFGGGPRYEQYF	TGTGCCAGCAGCTTCGGCGGGGGCCCTCGCTACGAGCAGTACTTC
-	TRBV6-4	TRBJ2-7	-	CASTGGPLYEQYF	TGTGCCAGCACCGGAGGTCCGCTATACGAGCAGTACTTC
TRBD2	TRBV27	TRBJ2-7	-	CASSNTSGSYYEQYF	TGTGCCAGCAGTAACACTAGCGGGAGTTACTACGAGCAGTACTTC
-	TRBV6-1	TRBJ2-7	-	CASSVQAIYEQYF	TGTGCCAGCAGTGTCCAGGCTATCTACGAGCAGTACTTC
TRBD2	TRBV10-3	TRBJ2-5	-	CAISEDLAGVTQYF	TGTGCCATCAGTGAGGACCTAGCGGGTGTGACCCAGTACTTC
-	TRBV11-2	TRBJ2-1	-	CASSLDGYNEQFF	TGTGCCAGCAGCTTAGATGGGTACAATGAGCAGTTCTTC
-	TRBV7-9	TRBJ2-5	-	CASSLAKGKGQETQYF	TGTGCCAGCAGCTTAGCGAAAGGAAAGGGCCAAGAGACCCAGTACTTC
-	TRBV4-2	TRBJ2-3	-	CASSQDGADTQYF	TGTGCCAGCAGCCAAGACGGGGCAGATACGCAGTATTTT
TRBD1	TRBV7-9	TRBJ2-7	-	CASSPDRGNYYEQYF	TGTGCCAGCAGCCCGGACAGGGGGAACTACTACGAGCAGTACTTC
TRBD1	TRBV13	TRBJ2-1	-	CASSLGGTGSGEQFF	TGTGCCAGCAGCTTAGGTGGGACAGGGAGCGGTGAGCAGTTCTTC
TRBD2	TRBV30	TRBJ2-3	-	CAWSVLAGGSADTQYF	TGTGCCTGGAGTGTCCTAGCGGGAGGCTCCGCAGATACGCAGTATTTT
-	TRBV5-1	TRBJ2-2	-	CASSLQGSGELFF	TGCGCCAGCAGCTTACAGGGATCCGGGGAGCTGTTTTTT
TRBD2	TRBV18	TRBJ2-7	once	CASSPPGLAGYEQYF	TGTGCCAGCTCACCCCCGGGGCTAGCGGGTTACGAGCAGTACTTC
TRBD1	TRBV9	TRBJ1-1	-	CASSVATGGTNEAFF	TGTGCCAGCAGCGTAGCGACAGGGGGTACGAATGAAGCTTTCTTT
TRBD1	TRBV5-5	TRBJ2-7	-	CASSLGDRVNEQYF	TGTGCCAGCAGCTTGGGTGACAGGGTGAATGAGCAGTACTTC
-	TRBV30	TRBJ1-1	-	CAWSPLGTEAFF	TGTGCCTGGAGTCCCCTTGGCACTGAAGCTTTCTTT
-	TRBV19	TRBJ1-5	-	CASSMGQDNQPQHF	TGTGCCAGTAGTATGGGACAAGACAATCAGCCCCAGCATTTT
-	TRBV4-1	TRBJ1-2	-	CASSQVGSAGYTF	TGCGCCAGCAGCCAAGTTGGGAGCGCTGGCTACACCTTC
-	TRBV13	TRBJ2-1	-	CASSSRGSEQFF	TGTGCCAGCAGCTCCAGGGGAAGTGAGCAGTTCTTC
TRBD2	TRBV7-9	TRBJ2-5	-	CASSIYERGGQETQYF	TGTGCCAGCAGCATATACGAGCGGGGGGGACAAGAGACCCAGTACTTC
TRBD1	TRBV7-3	TRBJ2-1	-	CASSQQGLSGNEQFF	TGTGCCAGCAGCCAACAGGGGCTTTCAGGCAATGAGCAGTTCTTC
-	TRBV7-9	TRBJ2-2	-	CASSLRQANTGELFF	TGTGCCAGCAGCTTGCGACAGGCGAACACCGGGGAGCTGTTTTTT
TRBD1	TRBV18	TRBJ2-5	-	CASKFGTDKKKQETQYF	TGTGCCAGCAAATTCGGGACAGACAAAAAAAAACAAGAGACCCAGTACTTC
-	TRBV14	TRBJ1-3	once	CASSPQGDSGNTIYF	TGTGCCAGCAGCCCCCAGGGCGACTCTGGAAACACCATATATTTT
TRBD2	TRBV7-9	TRBJ2-1	-	CASSGLAEYNEQFF	TGTGCCAGCAGCGGACTAGCGGAGTACAATGAGCAGTTCTTC
-	TRBV5-6	TRBJ2-7	-	CASSFEGNYEQYF	TGTGCCAGCAGCTTCGAGGGGAACTACGAGCAGTACTTC
-	TRBV2	TRBJ1-4	few	CASSEAGAWAF	TGTGCCAGCAGTGAAGCGGGAGCCTGGGCCTTT
-	TRBV7-9	TRBJ2-1	-	CASSLQGNNEQFF	TGTGCCAGCAGCTTACAGGGAAACAATGAGCAGTTCTTC
-	TRBV27	TRBJ2-3	-	CASSIYGPRTDTQYF	TGTGCCAGCAGTATTTACGGGCCGCGAACAGATACGCAGTATTTT
-	TRBV6-1	TRBJ1-2	-	CASRPPGTYGYTF	TGTGCCAGCAGACCCCCCGGAACGTATGGCTACACCTTC
TRBD2	TRBV4-2	TRBJ2-7	-	CASSLGLAGTSYEQYF	TGTGCCAGCAGCCTCGGACTAGCGGGCACATCCTACGAGCAGTACTTC
-	TRBV2	TRBJ2-7	-	CASSADNSYEQYF	TGTGCCAGCAGTGCGGACAACTCCTACGAGCAGTACTTC
TRBD2	TRBV11-2	TRBJ2-5	-	CASSFFSGTNWETQYF	TGTGCCAGCAGCTTCTTTAGCGGGACAAACTGGGAGACCCAGTACTTC
TRBD2	TRBV5-1	TRBJ2-7	-	CASTWGTSGAYEQYF	TGCGCCAGCACCTGGGGGACTAGCGGGGCCTACGAGCAGTACTTC
-	TRBV5-6	TRBJ2-3	-	CASSGTLTPDTQYF	TGTGCCAGCAGCGGGACCTTGACTCCAGATACGCAGTATTTT
-	TRBV6-5	TRBJ1-1	once	CASSPPTPEAFF	TGTGCCAGCAGTCCACCTACCCCTGAAGCTTTCTTT
TRBD1	TRBV25-1	TRBJ1-6	-	CASSTIGTGDESPLHF	TGTGCCAGCAGTACCATAGGGACAGGGGACGAGTCACCCCTCCACTTT